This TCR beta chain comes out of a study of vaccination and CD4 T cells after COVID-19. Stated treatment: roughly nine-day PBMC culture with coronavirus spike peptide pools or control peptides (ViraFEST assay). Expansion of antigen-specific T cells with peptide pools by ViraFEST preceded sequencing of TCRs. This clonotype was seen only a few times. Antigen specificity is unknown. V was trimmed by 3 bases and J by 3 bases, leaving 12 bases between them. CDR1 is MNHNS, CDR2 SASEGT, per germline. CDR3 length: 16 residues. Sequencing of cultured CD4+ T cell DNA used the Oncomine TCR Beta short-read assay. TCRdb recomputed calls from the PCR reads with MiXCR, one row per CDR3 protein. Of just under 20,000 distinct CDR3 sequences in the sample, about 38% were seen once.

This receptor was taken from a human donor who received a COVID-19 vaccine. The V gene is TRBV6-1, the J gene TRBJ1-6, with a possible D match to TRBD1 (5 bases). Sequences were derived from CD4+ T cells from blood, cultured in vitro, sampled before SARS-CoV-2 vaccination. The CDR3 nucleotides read TGTGCCAGCAGTGATCTTGACAGAAACTATAATTCACCCCTCCACTTT. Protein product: CASSDLDRNYNSPLHF.